Presented here are 24 T cell receptor beta chains from one specimen sequenced in a study of neurological immune-mediated disorders. Each CDR3 protein gets one entry after TCRdb re-called the 5' RACE reads with MiXCR. Here the sample spans about 65,000 distinct CDR3 sequences, 3.5% to 4.5% being singletons. Sequenced material: PBMCs. These receptors were collected from a man aged 50-59 years with multiple sclerosis.

There are a few counts of this clonotype. This may arise from a read error, as a much more abundant clone is one base away. The chain combines TRBV28 with TRBJ2-1, with a tentative D call TRBD2 (5 bases). Looked up from germline, CDR1 is MDHEN and CDR2 is SYDVKM. V lost 4 bases and J 5 bases, leaving 15 bases between the germline ends. CDR3 size: 15 residues. DNA for the CDR3: TGTGCCAGCAGTTCTCCGGGAAAGCTGAACAATGAGCAGTTCTTC. It yields the protein CASSSPGKLNNEQFF.

This clonotype was counted ten times or more. The chain uses TRBV15 and TRBJ2-7, with D perhaps given as TRBD1 or TRBD2 (5 bases each). The CDR3 is made up of 15 amino acids. The germline V gene has CDR1 LNHNV and CDR2 YYDKDF (reference sequence). V lost 2 bases and J lost 0, with 11 bases in between. CDR3 region: CATSRPGTLSYEQYF. CDR3 nucleotide sequence: TGTGCCACCAGCAGACCCGGGACGCTCTCCTACGAGCAGTACTTC.

This clonotype was detected many times. The rearrangement joins TRBV12-3 or TRBV12-4 to TRBJ2-7; 9 bases fit TRBD1. The CDR3 is made up of 15 amino acids. J gave up 4 bases and V 8 bases, and 12 bases lay outside the gene matches. In DNA, the CDR3 is TGTGCCAGCGGCGGCTGGGGACAGGGTCGGTACGAGCAGTACTTC. Encoded protein: CASGGWGQGRYEQYF.

This clonotype was picked up many times. The genes are TRBV5-1 and TRBJ2-3; tentative D call: TRBD2 (6 bases). V was pared by 0 bases and J by 5 bases, with 10 bases between. CDR1 is SGHRS and CDR2 is YFSETQ in the germline V gene. The CDR3 length is 14 residues. For the CDR3, the DNA is TGCGCCAGCAGCTTGGTCGGGAGTGGAGATACGCAGTATTTT. It translates to CASSLVGSGDTQYF.

This clonotype has at least ten counts. V usage is TRBV7-2 and J usage is TRBJ2-7, with 9 bases aligning to TRBD1. The germline gives CDR1 SGHTA, CDR2 FQGNSA. The V and J ends lost 6 bases and 4 bases, in that order; junction bases with no gene match: 4. The CDR3 is 13 residues long. Here the CDR3 DNA reads TGTGCCAGCAGAAGGACAGGGGAGTACGAGCAGTACTTC. It is translated as CASRRTGEYEQYF. Drawing the rest from reference TRBV7-2 and TRBJ2-7, the complete variable domain is GAGVSQSPSNKVTEKGKDVELRCDPISGHTALYWYRQSLGQGLEFLIYFQGNSAPDKSGLPSDRFSAERTGGSVSTLTIQRTQQEDSAVYLCASRRTGEYEQYFGPGTRLTVT.

Many counts were recorded for this clonotype. The genes are TRBV11-2 and TRBJ2-6; D is unresolved. CDR3 size: 17 residues. Germline assignment: CDR1 SGHAT and CDR2 FQNNGV. V was pared by 3 bases and J by 1 base, with 13 bases between. Here the CDR3 reads CASSFARWGSGANVLTF. The CDR3 DNA reads as TGTGCCAGCAGCTTTGCCAGATGGGGATCTGGGGCCAACGTCCTGACTTTC.

Many counts were recorded for this clonotype. The chain employs TRBV5-5 and TRBJ1-5; D gene ambiguous. Trimming cost V 0 bases and J 4 bases, with 8 bases left between them. Germline V gene data show CDR1 as SGHKS and CDR2 as YYEKEE (reference sequence). The CDR3 runs 14 residues. The CDR3 sequence: CASSLVALNQPQHF. CDR3 DNA: TGTGCCAGCAGCTTGGTAGCCCTTAATCAGCCCCAGCATTTT. Full variable domain (missing parts from reference TRBV5-5 and TRBJ1-5): DAGVTQSPTHLIKTRGQQVTLRCSPISGHKSVSWYQQVLGQGPQFIFQYYEKEERGRGNFPDRFSARQFPNYSSELNVNALLLGDSALYLCASSLVALNQPQHFGDGTRLSIL.

This clonotype has at least ten counts. This chain uses TRBV12-3 or TRBV12-4 with TRBJ2-5, with a weak D call TRBD2 (7 bases). With 6 bases removed from V and 3 bases from J, the gap between germline ends came to 17 bases. The CDR3 sequence is 15 residues long. CDR3 region: CASSRGGGRKETQYF. CDR3 DNA sequence: TGTGCCAGCAGCCGCGGGGGCGGCCGAAAAGAGACCCAGTACTTC.

This clonotype was seen ten or more times. The chain carries TRBV5-6 and TRBJ2-1; no definite D call. V was pared by 0 bases and J by 0 bases, with 4 bases between. The germline V gene encodes CDR1 SGHDT and CDR2 YYEEEE. The length of the CDR3 is 14 residues. The CDR3 region is CASSLDSSYNEQFF. Written as DNA, the CDR3 is TGTGCCAGCAGCTTGGACAGCTCCTACAATGAGCAGTTCTTC.

This clonotype was observed at least ten times. V and J are TRBV25-1 and TRBJ2-1, with D possibly matching TRBD1 (6 bases). Per the germline V gene, CDR1 is MGHDK and CDR2 is SYGVNS. The CDR3 loop spans 14 amino acids. Deletions cut 4 bases from V and 5 bases from J, with 12 bases between. CDR3 nucleotides: TGTGCCAGCAGTGTTGGGCAGGGGAACAATGAGCAGTTCTTC. As protein: CASSVGQGNNEQFF.

There are many counts of this clonotype. V usage is TRBV15 and J usage is TRBJ2-5; 10 positions agree with TRBD2. Germline V gene lookup returns CDR1 LNHNV and CDR2 YYDKDF (reference sequence). This CDR3 has 15 amino acids. Trimming took 6 bases from V and 1 from J; bases not matched to a gene: 5. The chain's CDR3 is CATRKSGGAQETQYF. DNA of the CDR3: TGTGCCACCAGAAAGAGCGGGGGGGCCCAAGAGACCCAGTACTTC.

This clonotype was observed a handful of times. The V gene is TRBV9, the J gene TRBJ1-3; perhaps TRBD1 as D (6 bases). The V end was cut by 2 bases, the J end by 3 bases, with 12 bases between. The CDR3 contains 15 residues. CDR1 SGDLS and CDR2 YYNGEE come from the germline V gene. Here the CDR3 DNA reads TGTGCCAGCAGCGTTGCGGGCAGGGGTGGAAACACCATATATTTT. As protein: CASSVAGRGGNTIYF.

The sample holds many counts of this clonotype. The genes are TRBV7-9 and TRBJ2-7, with a tentative D call TRBD1 (5 bases). Deletions cut 4 bases from V and 6 bases from J, with 10 bases between. CDR3 length equals 12 residues. The germline V gene has CDR1 SEHNR and CDR2 FQNEAQ (reference sequence). Written as DNA, the CDR3 is TGTGCCAGCAGCTCCACAGGCAGCGAGCAGTACTTC. Translated: CASSSTGSEQYF.

This clonotype was detected many times. This chain connects TRBV21-1 to TRBJ2-7; no check of the table's D call, TRBD1, against the DNA was made. TRBV21-1 is a recognized pseudogene. The CDR3 is 14 residues long. DNA for the CDR3: TGTGCCAGCAGCAACAGGGTAAGGATCTACGAGCAGTACGTC. Amino acids: CASSNRVRIYEQYV.

This clonotype was counted many times. The rearrangement uses TRBV6-5 and TRBJ2-1, with 11 bases fitting TRBD2. The CDR3 is made up of 20 amino acids. The V gene end was trimmed by 6 bases and the J gene end by 0 bases; junction bases not matched to a gene: 16. The germline V gene encodes CDR1 MNHEY and CDR2 SVGAGI. This CDR3 is CASSPAGMASGGSSYNEQFF. DNA for the CDR3: TGTGCCAGCAGCCCGGCAGGGATGGCTAGCGGGGGGAGCTCCTACAATGAGCAGTTCTTC.

This clonotype was detected ten times or more. The rearrangement uses TRBV12-3 or TRBV12-4 and TRBJ1-1; D is unclear. This CDR3 region has 13 residues. Trimming stripped 2 bases from V and 8 bases from J, with 12 bases between. CDR3 in amino acids: CASSLFGLGEAFF. The CDR3 nucleotides are TGTGCCAGCAGTTTATTTGGCCTAGGGGAAGCTTTCTTT.

This clonotype was detected ten times or more. The chain has TRBV7-9 and TRBJ2-6; 13 bases align to TRBD2. Per the germline V gene, CDR1 is SEHNR and CDR2 is FQNEAQ (reference sequence). The trim removed 4 bases at V and 3 bases at J, leaving 3 bases unmatched. The CDR3 has 17 residues. The CDR3 spells CASSYRLAGGGANVLTF. CDR3 in DNA: TGTGCCAGCAGCTATCGACTAGCGGGGGGTGGGGCCAACGTCCTGACTTTC.

This clonotype was recorded many times. The J gene is TRBJ2-7, the V gene TRBV20-1; no clear D gene. CDR1 and CDR2 (germline): DFQATT, SNEGSKA (reference sequence). The V end was cut by 6 bases, the J end by 0 bases, with 9 bases between. The CDR3 consists of 12 residues. The CDR3 sequence is CSATQVSYEQYV. For the CDR3, the DNA is TGCAGTGCCACCCAAGTCTCCTACGAGCAGTACGTC.

This clonotype turned up a few times. J is TRBJ1-1 and V is TRBV7-2; no clear D gene. CDR3 length: 16 residues. V was pared by 0 bases and J by 6 bases, with 17 bases between. Germline CDR1 and CDR2: SGHTA and FQGNSA. CDR3 sequence reads: CASSLANARMGAEAFF. In DNA, the CDR3 is TGTGCCAGCAGCTTAGCGAACGCCCGAATGGGCGCTGAAGCTTTCTTT.

This clonotype was seen a few times. Since a much larger clone is just one base distant, this may be a read error. The rearrangement links TRBV20-1 to TRBJ1-5; D is unclear. V lost 0 bases, J lost 1 base, and 1 base lay in between. CDR1 and CDR2 from the germline V gene are DFQATT and SNEGSKA (reference sequence). CDR3 length equals 12 residues. This chain's CDR3 is CSARESNQPQHF. CDR3 DNA: TGCAGTGCTAGAGAAAGCAATCAGCCCCAGCATTTT.

This clonotype occurred many times. The chain is built from TRBV7-9 and TRBJ1-2; tentatively, D is TRBD1 (5 bases). Germline CDR1 and CDR2: SEHNR and FQNEAQ (reference sequence). Between the trimmed V and J ends, which lost 2 bases and 4 bases, there was a span of 11 bases. This CDR3 spans 14 amino acids. For the CDR3, the DNA is TGTGCCAGCAGCTTAAACGGGGGAGGCTATGGCTACACCTTC. Amino acid sequence: CASSLNGGGYGYTF.

Ten or more counts support this clonotype. This chain links TRBV7-3 with TRBJ2-5; the D call may be TRBD1 or TRBD2 (5 bases each). The germline V and J ends were trimmed by 2 bases and 1 base, with 8 bases remaining between them. CDR1 and CDR2 (germline): SGHTA, FQGTGA. This CDR3 has 14 residues. CDR3 coding DNA: TGTGCCAGCAGCTTATTGGGGACCCAAGAGACCCAGTACTTC. It encodes CASSLLGTQETQYF. The variable domain in full, with the rest retrieved from reference TRBV7-3 and TRBJ2-5, is GAGVSQTPSNKVTEKGKYVELRCDPISGHTALYWYRQSLGQGPEFLIYFQGTGAADDSGLPNDRFFAVRPEGSVSTLKIQRTERGDSAVYLCASSLLGTQETQYFGPGTRLLVL.

This clonotype has a count of ten or more. This chain uses TRBV20-1 with TRBJ2-5; the D gene could be TRBD1 or TRBD2 (5 bases each). With 6 bases removed from V and 2 bases from J, the gap between germline ends came to 22 bases. Looked up from germline, CDR1 is DFQATT and CDR2 is SNEGSKA (reference sequence). The CDR3 length is 16 residues. CDR3 region: CSAHPLRGAQQETQYF. In nucleotides, the CDR3 is TGCAGTGCGCATCCCTTAAGAGGGGCCCAGCAAGAGACCCAGTACTTC.

This clonotype was picked up many times. The chain has TRBV29-1 and TRBJ1-1, with D hard to call. CDR1 is SQVTM and CDR2 is ANQGSEA in the germline V gene. V dropped 7 bases and J dropped 1 base, with 4 bases sitting between them. CDR3 length: 10 amino acids. The CDR3 sequence: CSARNTEAFF. As DNA, the CDR3 is TGCAGCGCCCGGAACACTGAAGCTTTCTTT.